This TCR beta chain was sequenced in a study of blood T cells in healthy people across ages. Per-sample PBMC isolation yielded at least 6.5 million cells. Study-wide findings and caveats: Comparison with aged donors showed that long-lived donors had more naive CD4+ cells and higher diversity.

This CDR3 region has 16 residues. Trimming cost V 2 bases and J 11 bases; bases outside gene matches: 10. The germline V gene encodes CDR1 SGHRS and CDR2 YFSETQ. Comment on this clonotype: Its antigen is not known.

Sample-barcoded 5' priming and a J-beta primer mix drove a second PCR of roughly 6 to 12 cycles. Each CDR3 protein gets one entry after TCRdb re-called the 5' RACE reads with MiXCR. The sample consists of 1.5 million to 2 million distinct CDR3 sequences, roughly 28% of them appearing once. V and J are TRBV5-1 and TRBJ1-6, with TRBD1 matching over 10 bases. This TCR came from a woman aged 25 to 39 in good health. The sequencing sample was made of blood. Here the CDR3 DNA reads TGCGCCAGCAGCTTACCCTCCGGGACAGGGGTGGCACCCCTCCACTTT. Translation: CASSLPSGTGVAPLHF.